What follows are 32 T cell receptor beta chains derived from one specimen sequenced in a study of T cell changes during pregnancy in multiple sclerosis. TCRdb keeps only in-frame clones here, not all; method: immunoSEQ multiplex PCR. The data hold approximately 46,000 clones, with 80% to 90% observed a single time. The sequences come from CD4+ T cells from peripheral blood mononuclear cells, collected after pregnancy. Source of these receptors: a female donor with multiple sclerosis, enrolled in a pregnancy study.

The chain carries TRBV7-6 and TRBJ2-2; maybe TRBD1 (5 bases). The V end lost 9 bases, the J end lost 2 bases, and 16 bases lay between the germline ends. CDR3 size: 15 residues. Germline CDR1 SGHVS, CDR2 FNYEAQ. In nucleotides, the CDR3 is TGTGCCAGTTCTGGTGGGGCGGACAACACCGGGGAGCTGTTTTTT. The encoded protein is CASSGGADNTGELFF.

The CDR3 here is CATSVPGPYGYTF. DNA for the CDR3: TGTGCCACCAGCGTCCCAGGCCCCTATGGCTACACCTTC. The genes are TRBV15 and TRBJ1-2; D is uncertain. Trimming left V 5 bases short and J 4 bases short, with 11 bases between. The CDR3 runs to 13 residues. The germline CDR1 and CDR2 sequences are LNHNV and YYDKDF (reference sequence).

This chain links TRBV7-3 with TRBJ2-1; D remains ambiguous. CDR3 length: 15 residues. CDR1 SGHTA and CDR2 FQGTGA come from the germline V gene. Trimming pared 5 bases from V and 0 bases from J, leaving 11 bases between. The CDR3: CASSPSPSSYNEQFF. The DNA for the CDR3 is TGTGCCAGCAGCCCGAGCCCTAGCTCCTACAATGAGCAGTTCTTC. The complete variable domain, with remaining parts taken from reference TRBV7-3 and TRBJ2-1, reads GAGVSQTPSNKVTEKGKYVELRCDPISGHTALYWYRQSLGQGPEFLIYFQGTGAADDSGLPNDRFFAVRPEGSVSTLKIQRTERGDSAVYLCASSPSPSSYNEQFFGPGTRLTVL.

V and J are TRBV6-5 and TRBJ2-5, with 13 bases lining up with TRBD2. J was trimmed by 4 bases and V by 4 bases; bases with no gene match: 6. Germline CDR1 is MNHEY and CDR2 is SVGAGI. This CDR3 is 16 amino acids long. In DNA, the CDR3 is TGTGCCAGCAGTTCCGGACTAGCGGGAGCGGGAGAGACCCAGTACTTC. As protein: CASSSGLAGAGETQYF.

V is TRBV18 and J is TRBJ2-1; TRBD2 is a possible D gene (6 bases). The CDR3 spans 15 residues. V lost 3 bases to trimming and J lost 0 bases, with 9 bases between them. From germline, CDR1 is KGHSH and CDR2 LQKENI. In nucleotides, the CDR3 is TGTGCCAGCTCACCGGGACTTAACTCCTACAATGAGCAGTTCTTC. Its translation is CASSPGLNSYNEQFF.

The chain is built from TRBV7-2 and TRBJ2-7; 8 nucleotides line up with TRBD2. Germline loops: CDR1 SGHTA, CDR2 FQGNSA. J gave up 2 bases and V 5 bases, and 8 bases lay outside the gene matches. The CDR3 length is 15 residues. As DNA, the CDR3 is TGTGCCAGCAGCCCACGGGAGGGACGGACCTACGAGCAGTACTTC. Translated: CASSPREGRTYEQYF. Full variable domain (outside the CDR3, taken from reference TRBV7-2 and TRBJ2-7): GAGVSQSPSNKVTEKGKDVELRCDPISGHTALYWYRQSLGQGLEFLIYFQGNSAPDKSGLPSDRFSAERTGGSVSTLTIQRTQQEDSAVYLCASSPREGRTYEQYFGPGTRLTVT.

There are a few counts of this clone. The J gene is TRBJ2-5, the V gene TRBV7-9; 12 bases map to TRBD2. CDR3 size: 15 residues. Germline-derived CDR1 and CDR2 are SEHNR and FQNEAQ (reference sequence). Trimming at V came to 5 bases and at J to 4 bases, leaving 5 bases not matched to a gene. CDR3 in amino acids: CASSPLLAGGETQYF. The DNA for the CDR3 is TGTGCCAGCAGCCCGTTACTAGCGGGAGGAGAGACCCAGTACTTC. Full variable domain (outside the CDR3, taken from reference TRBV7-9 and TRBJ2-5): DTGVSQNPRHKITKRGQNVTFRCDPISEHNRLYWYRQTLGQGPEFLTYFQNEAQLEKSRLLSDRFSAERPKGSFSTLEIQRTEQGDSAMYLCASSPLLAGGETQYFGPGTRLLVL.

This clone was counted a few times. CDR3 nucleotide sequence: TGTGCCAGTAGTCGGACAGGGCAAAACAATCAGCCCCAGCATTTT. Residues: CASSRTGQNNQPQHF. This rearrangement joins TRBV19 to TRBJ1-5; 8 bases agree with TRBD1. The CDR3 is made up of 15 amino acids. V dropped 5 bases and J dropped 3; count of bases not matched to a gene: 6. From germline, CDR1 is LNHDA and CDR2 SQIVND (reference sequence).

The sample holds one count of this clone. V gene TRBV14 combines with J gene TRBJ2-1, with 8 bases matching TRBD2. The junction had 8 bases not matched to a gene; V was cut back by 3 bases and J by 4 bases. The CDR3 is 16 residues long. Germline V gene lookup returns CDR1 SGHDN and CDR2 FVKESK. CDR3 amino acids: CASSHPLGGGYNEQFF. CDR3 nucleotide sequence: TGTGCCAGCAGCCACCCCCTTGGCGGGGGGTACAATGAGCAGTTCTTC.

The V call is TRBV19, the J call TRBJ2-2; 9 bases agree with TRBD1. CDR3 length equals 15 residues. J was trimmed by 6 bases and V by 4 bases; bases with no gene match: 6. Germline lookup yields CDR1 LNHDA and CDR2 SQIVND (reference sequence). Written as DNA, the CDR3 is TGTGCCAGTAGTAGGCTTAGACAGGGGGCCGGGGAGCTGTTTTTT. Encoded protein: CASSRLRQGAGELFF.

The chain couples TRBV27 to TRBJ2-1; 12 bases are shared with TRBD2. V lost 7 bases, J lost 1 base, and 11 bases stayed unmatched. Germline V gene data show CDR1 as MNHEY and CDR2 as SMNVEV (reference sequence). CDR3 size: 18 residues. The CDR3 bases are TGTGCCAGCACCCTGATGGGGCTAGCGGGAGGGTCCTACAATGAGCAGTTCTTC. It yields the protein CASTLMGLAGGSYNEQFF.

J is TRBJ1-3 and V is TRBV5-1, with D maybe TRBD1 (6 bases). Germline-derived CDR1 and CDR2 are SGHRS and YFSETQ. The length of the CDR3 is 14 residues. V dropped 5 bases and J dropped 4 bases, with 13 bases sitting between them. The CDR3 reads CASSGDRTGNTIYF. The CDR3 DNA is TGCGCCAGCAGTGGAGACAGGACGGGAAACACCATATATTTT.

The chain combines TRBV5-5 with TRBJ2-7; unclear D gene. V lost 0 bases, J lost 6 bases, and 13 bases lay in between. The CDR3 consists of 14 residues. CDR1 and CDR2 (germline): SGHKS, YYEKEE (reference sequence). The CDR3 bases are TGTGCCAGCAGCTTGGTCTTAGATGGTTCCGAGCAGTACTTC. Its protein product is CASSLVLDGSEQYF.

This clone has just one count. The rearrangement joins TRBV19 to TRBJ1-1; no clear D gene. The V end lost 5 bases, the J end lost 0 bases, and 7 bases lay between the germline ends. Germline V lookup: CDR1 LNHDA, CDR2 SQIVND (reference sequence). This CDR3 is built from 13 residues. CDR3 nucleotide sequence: TGTGCCAGTAGTCGATCGGTGAACACTGAAGCTTTCTTT. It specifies CASSRSVNTEAFF.

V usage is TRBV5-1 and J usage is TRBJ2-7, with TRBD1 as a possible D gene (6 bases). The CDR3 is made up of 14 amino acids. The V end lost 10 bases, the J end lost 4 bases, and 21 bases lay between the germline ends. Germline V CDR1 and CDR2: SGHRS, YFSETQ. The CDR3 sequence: CASCRDTQGYEQYF. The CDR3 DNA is TGCGCCTCCTGCCGGGACACACAAGGGTACGAGCAGTACTTC.

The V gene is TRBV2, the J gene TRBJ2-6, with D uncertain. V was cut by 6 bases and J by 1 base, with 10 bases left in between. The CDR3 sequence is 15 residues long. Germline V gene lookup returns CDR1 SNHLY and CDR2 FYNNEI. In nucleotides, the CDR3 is TGTGCCAGCAGCCCCCTGCAGTCTGGGGCCAACGTCCTGACTTTC. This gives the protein CASSPLQSGANVLTF.

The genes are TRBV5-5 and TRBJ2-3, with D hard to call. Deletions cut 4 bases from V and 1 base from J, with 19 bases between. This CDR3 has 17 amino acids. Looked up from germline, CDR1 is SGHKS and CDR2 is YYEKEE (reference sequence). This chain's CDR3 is CASSGGSSDTGTDTQYF. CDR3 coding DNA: TGTGCCAGCAGCGGTGGCTCATCCGATACCGGCACAGATACGCAGTATTTT.

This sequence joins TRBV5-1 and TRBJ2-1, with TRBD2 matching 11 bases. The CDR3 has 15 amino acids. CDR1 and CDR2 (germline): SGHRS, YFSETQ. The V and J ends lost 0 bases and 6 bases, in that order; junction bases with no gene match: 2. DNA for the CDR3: TGCGCCAGCAGCTTGGCGGGGACTAGCGGCAATGAGCAGTTCTTC. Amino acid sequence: CASSLAGTSGNEQFF.

The CDR3, as DNA: TGTGCCAGCAGCCAAGAGCGGAATACGCAGTATTTT. Residues: CASSQERNTQYF. The V gene is TRBV14, the J gene TRBJ2-3; no firm D call. CDR1 and CDR2 (germline): SGHDN, FVKESK. This CDR3 comprises 12 residues. Trimming removed 0 bases at V and 7 bases at J, with 5 bases between.

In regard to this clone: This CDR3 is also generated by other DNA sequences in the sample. As DNA, the CDR3 is TGTGCCAGCAGTTCCCGACAGGGACCCTACGAGCAGTACTTC. Amino acid sequence: CASSSRQGPYEQYF. The chain carries TRBV6-6 and TRBJ2-7, with 7 bases identical to TRBD1. CDR1 and CDR2 from the germline V gene are MNHNY and SVGAGI (reference sequence). This CDR3 contains 14 residues. With 4 bases clipped from V and 2 bases from J, the junction kept 5 bases outside the gene matches.

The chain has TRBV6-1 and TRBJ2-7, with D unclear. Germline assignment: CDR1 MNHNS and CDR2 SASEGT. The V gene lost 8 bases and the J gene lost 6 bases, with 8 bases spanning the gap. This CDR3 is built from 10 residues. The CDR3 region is CASRQAEQYF. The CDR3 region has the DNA TGTGCCAGCCGGCAGGCCGAGCAGTACTTC.

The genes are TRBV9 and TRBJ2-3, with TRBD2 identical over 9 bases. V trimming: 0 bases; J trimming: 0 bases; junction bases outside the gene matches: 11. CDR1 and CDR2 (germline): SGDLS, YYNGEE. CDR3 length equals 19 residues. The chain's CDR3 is CASSVASASGERSTDTQYF. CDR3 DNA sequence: TGTGCCAGCAGCGTAGCTTCGGCTAGCGGGGAGCGAAGCACAGATACGCAGTATTTT.

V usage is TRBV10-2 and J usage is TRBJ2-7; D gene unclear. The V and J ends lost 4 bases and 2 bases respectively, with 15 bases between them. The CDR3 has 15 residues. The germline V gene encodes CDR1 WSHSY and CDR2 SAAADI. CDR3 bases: TGCGCCAGCAGTGTGCCCCACTACTCGGCCTACGAGCAGTACTTC. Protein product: CASSVPHYSAYEQYF.

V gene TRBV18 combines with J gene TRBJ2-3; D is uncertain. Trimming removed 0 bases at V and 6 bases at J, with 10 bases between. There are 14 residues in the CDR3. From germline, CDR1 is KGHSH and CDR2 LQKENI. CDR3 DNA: TGTGCCAGCTCACCACCGAGCTCCCCTGATACGCAGTATTTT. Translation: CASSPPSSPDTQYF.

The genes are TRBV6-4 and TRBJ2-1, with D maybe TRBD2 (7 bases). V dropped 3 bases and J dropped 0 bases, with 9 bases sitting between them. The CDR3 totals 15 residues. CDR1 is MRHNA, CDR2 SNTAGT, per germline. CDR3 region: CASSEGGGSYNEQFF. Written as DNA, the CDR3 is TGTGCCAGCAGTGAAGGGGGGGGCTCCTACAATGAGCAGTTCTTC.

This CDR3 is CTVATSGNTDTQYF. CDR3 coding DNA: TGCACCGTAGCGACTAGCGGAAACACAGATACGCAGTATTTT. V gene TRBV29-1 combines with J gene TRBJ2-3, with TRBD2 matching over 9 bases. This CDR3 has 14 amino acids. Germline-derived CDR1 and CDR2 are SQVTM and ANQGSEA.

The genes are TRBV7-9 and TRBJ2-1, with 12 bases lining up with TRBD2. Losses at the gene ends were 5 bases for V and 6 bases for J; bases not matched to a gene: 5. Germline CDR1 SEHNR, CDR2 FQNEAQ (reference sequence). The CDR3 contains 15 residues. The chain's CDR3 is CASSQLAGGVNEQFF. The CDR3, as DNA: TGTGCCAGCAGCCAACTAGCGGGAGGAGTCAATGAGCAGTTCTTC.

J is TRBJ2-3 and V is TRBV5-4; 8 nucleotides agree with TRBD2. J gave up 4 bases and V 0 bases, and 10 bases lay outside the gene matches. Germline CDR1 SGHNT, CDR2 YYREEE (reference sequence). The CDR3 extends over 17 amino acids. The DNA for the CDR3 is TGTGCCAGCAGCTTGGGAGGTAGCGGGATGTTCGCAGATACGCAGTATTTT. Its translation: CASSLGGSGMFADTQYF.

CDR3 coding DNA: TGTGCCAGCAGTTCCGGGGGAAATGGAAACACCATATATTTT. As protein: CASSSGGNGNTIYF. The chain joins TRBV6-5 to TRBJ1-3; maybe TRBD1 (5 bases). V lost 4 bases and J lost 3, with 10 bases in between. Germline CDR1 reads MNHEY; CDR2 reads SVGAGI. The CDR3 covers 14 residues.

CDR3 region: CASSLEAATSQYF. The CDR3 DNA is TGTGCCAGCAGCTTAGAAGCGGCCACGAGTCAGTATTTT. The rearrangement joins TRBV7-9 to TRBJ2-3; TRBD2 is a possible D gene (5 bases). The V gene's germline CDR1 is SEHNR and CDR2 FQNEAQ (reference sequence). V lost 1 base and J lost 12, with 14 bases in between. This CDR3 region has 13 residues.

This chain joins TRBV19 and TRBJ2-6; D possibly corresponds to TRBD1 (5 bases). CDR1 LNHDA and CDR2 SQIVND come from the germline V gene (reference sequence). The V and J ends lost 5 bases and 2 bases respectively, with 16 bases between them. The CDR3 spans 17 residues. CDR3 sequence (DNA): TGTGCCAGTAGTCCGAGACAGCAGGGCACTGGGGCCAACGTCCTGACTTTC. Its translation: CASSPRQQGTGANVLTF.

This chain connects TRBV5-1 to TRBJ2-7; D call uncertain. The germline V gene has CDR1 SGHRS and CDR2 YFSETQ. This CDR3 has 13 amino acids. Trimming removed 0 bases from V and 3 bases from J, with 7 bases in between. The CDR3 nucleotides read TGCGCCAGCAGCTTGGGACGGAGCTACGAGCAGTACTTC. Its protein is CASSLGRSYEQYF.